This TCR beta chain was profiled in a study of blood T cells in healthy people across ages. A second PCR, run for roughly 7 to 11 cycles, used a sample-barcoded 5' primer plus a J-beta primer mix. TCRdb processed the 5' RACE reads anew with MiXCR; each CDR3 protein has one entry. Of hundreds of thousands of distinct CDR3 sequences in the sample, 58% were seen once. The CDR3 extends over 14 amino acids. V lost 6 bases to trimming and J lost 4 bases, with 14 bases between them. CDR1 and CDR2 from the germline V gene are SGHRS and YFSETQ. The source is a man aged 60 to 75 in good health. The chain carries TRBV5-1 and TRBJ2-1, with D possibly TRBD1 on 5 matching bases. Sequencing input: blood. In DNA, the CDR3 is TGCGCCAGCATTAGAGACAGTCAATACAATGAGCAGTTCTTC. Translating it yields CASIRDSQYNEQFF.